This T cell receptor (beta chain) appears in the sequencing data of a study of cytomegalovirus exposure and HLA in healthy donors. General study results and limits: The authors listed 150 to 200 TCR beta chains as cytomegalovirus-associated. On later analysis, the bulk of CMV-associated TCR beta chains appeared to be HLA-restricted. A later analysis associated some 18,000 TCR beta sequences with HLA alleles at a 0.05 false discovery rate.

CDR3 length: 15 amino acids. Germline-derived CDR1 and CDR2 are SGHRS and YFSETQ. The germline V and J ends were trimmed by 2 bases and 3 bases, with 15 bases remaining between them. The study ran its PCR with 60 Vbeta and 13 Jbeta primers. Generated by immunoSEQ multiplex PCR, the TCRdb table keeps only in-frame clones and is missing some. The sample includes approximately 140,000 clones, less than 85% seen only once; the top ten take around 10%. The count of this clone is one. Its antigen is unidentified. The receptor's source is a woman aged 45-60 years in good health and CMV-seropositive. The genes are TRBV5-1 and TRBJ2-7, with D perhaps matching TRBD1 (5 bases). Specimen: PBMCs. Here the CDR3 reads CASSLTGSQSYEQYF. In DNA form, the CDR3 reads TGCGCCAGCAGCTTAACAGGTTCGCAAAGCTACGAGCAGTACTTC.